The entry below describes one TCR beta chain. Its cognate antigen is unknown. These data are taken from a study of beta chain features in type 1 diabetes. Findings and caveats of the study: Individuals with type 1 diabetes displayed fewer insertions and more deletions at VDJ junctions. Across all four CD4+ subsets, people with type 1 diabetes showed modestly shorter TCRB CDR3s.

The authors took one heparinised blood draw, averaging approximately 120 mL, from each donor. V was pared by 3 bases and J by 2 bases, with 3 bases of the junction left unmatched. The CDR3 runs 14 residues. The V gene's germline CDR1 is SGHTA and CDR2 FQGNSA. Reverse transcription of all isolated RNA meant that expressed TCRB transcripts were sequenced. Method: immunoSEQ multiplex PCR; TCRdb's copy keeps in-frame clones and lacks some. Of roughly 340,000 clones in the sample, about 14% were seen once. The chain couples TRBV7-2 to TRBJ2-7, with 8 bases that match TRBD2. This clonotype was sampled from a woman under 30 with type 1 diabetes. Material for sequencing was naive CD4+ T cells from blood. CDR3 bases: TGTGCCAGCAGCTTGGGCGGGAGGACCTACGAGCAGTACGTC. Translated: CASSLGGRTYEQYV.